This T cell receptor (beta chain) was sequenced during a study of response to subunit inactivated influenza vaccine. The study's findings and limits: Authors suggested few new T cells are recruited by each seasonal influenza vaccination.

V lost 6 bases to trimming and J lost 8 bases; unmatched junction nucleotides: 9. The CDR3 sequence is 13 residues long. Looked up from germline, CDR1 is MNHNS and CDR2 is SASEGT. This clonotype was detected ten times or more. Its antigen is not known. MiXCR, applied by TCRdb to the RT-PCR reads, yields one record per CDR3 protein. In the table there are over 450,000 distinct CDR3 sequences, over 10% of which are singletons. This TCR was recovered from a man aged 45-65 years who received an inactivated influenza vaccine. The starting material was PBMCs from blood, obtained about 6 weeks after vaccination. The V call is TRBV6-1, the J call TRBJ1-2; 7 bases are shared with TRBD1. This CDR3 is CASRQNRGQGYTF. The CDR3 region has the DNA TGTGCCAGCAGACAAAACAGGGGTCAGGGCTACACCTTC.